Each of the 8 T cell receptor beta chains below was sequenced from the same sample in a study of PD-L1 blockade in urothelial cancer. Assay used: immunoSEQ multiplex PCR; TCRdb lists only in-frame clones, some missing. The sample includes more than 65,000 clones, about nine tenths of them seen just once. The material sequenced was PBMCs, taken around atezolizumab (anti-PD-L1) treatment. These receptors were obtained from an older woman with urothelial cancer.

The chain links TRBV7-3 to TRBJ2-1, with D possibly TRBD2 on 5 matching bases. Trimming left V 5 bases short and J 7 bases short, with 18 bases between. Germline CDR1 SGHTA, CDR2 FQGTGA. CDR3 size: 15 residues. The CDR3 DNA sequence: TGTGCCAGCAGCCCACCGCGGGTATCAAGGAATGAGCAGTTCTTC. Amino acid sequence: CASSPPRVSRNEQFF.

The chain employs TRBV5-1 and TRBJ1-3; D may be TRBD1 (5 bases). The CDR3 extends over 14 amino acids. The V end lost 4 bases, the J end lost 6 bases, and 14 bases lay between the germline ends. Germline V lookup: CDR1 SGHRS, CDR2 YFSETQ. Here the CDR3 reads CASSVGQSQNTIYF. The CDR3 nucleotides read TGCGCCAGCAGCGTCGGACAAAGCCAAAACACCATATATTTT. Full variable domain (rest looked up from reference TRBV5-1 and TRBJ1-3): KAGVTQTPRYLIKTRGQQVTLSCSPISGHRSVSWYQQTPGQGLQFLFEYFSETQRNKGNFPGRFSGRQFSNSRSEMNVSTLELGDSALYLCASSVGQSQNTIYFGEGSWLTVV.

This chain joins TRBV28 and TRBJ1-2; D is undetermined. V dropped 0 bases and J dropped 2 bases, with 7 bases sitting between them. The V gene's germline CDR1 is MDHEN and CDR2 SYDVKM. The CDR3 runs 14 residues. In nucleotides, the CDR3 is TGTGCCAGCAGTTTATGGCCGGGGAACTATGGCTACACCTTC. Translated: CASSLWPGNYGYTF.

This sequence joins TRBV29-1 and TRBJ1-2; D remains unclear. Germline CDR1 is SQVTM and CDR2 is ANQGSEA. V was pared by 5 bases and J by 8 bases, with 24 bases between. The CDR3 is 15 amino acids. The CDR3 region is CSVLTGGWQRNGYTF. In nucleotides, the CDR3 is TGCAGCGTTCTCACGGGTGGTTGGCAGCGAAACGGCTACACCTTC.

The rearrangement links TRBV5-1 to TRBJ1-2; 9 bases match TRBD1. Germline CDR1 SGHRS, CDR2 YFSETQ. The junction had 9 bases not matched to a gene; V was cut back by 0 bases and J by 0 bases. The CDR3 contains 18 residues. Here the CDR3 DNA reads TGCGCCAGCAGCTTGGATCCCTCGCGACAGGGGGCTAACTATGGCTACACCTTC. This sequence encodes CASSLDPSRQGANYGYTF.

This clone was observed a handful of times. The chain combines TRBV2 with TRBJ1-2, with 7 bases aligning to TRBD1. There are 12 residues in the CDR3. Per germline, CDR1 SNHLY and CDR2 FYNNEI. The V and J ends lost 6 bases and 8 bases, in that order; junction bases with no gene match: 6. In DNA, the CDR3 is TGTGCCAGCAGGGAGGGGGCGCGGGGCTACACCTTC. It codes for CASREGARGYTF.

V usage is TRBV11-2 and J usage is TRBJ2-3, with D possibly TRBD2 on 7 matching bases. This CDR3 spans 16 amino acids. V was clipped by 1 base and J by 2 bases, with 13 bases between them. Germline assignment: CDR1 SGHAT and CDR2 FQNNGV. The CDR3 spells CASSLALAGATDTQYF. CDR3 bases: TGTGCCAGCAGCTTAGCTCTGGCGGGGGCCACAGATACGCAGTATTTT.

CDR3 protein: CASEIGDTQYF. The CDR3 DNA reads TGTGCTAGTGAAATCGGAGATACGCAGTATTTT. The rearrangement joins TRBV12-5 to TRBJ2-3; D is unresolved. V was cut by 7 bases and J by 5 bases, with 7 bases left in between. The CDR3 sequence is 11 residues long. Germline CDR1 is LGHNT and CDR2 is FRNRAP.